Listed below are T cell receptor beta chains from one sample, sequenced in a study of blood T cell repertoires in COVID-19. Clones were sequenced by immunoSEQ multiplex PCR, and TCRdb holds only the in-frame ones, with some missing. The sample yields about 250,000 clones, 88% seen once. The sample consisted of peripheral blood. The receptors come from a woman aged 25 to 39 with COVID-19, enrolled during active disease. Each CDR3 is given with its conserved first and last residue. The order of the fields is D gene, clone size, J gene, V gene, CDR3 DNA, CDR3 protein. A D gene is named only where the DNA matches it firmly. The listing skips clone size in some rows; elsewhere it reads once, few, many or a size class.

TRBD1,-,TRBJ1-1,TRBV6-6,TGTGCCAGCAGGGGGACAGGGGGAGACCAACCTGAAGCTTTCTTT,CASRGTGGDQPEAFF
TRBD2,-,TRBJ2-3,TRBV6-2/TRBV6-3,TGTGCCAGCAGCCGCCGGGGTAGCGGGGGGCCAGATACGCAGTATTTT,CASSRRGSGGPDTQYF
-,-,TRBJ2-7,TRBV6-5,TGTGCCAGCAGCCGCGACCCTCCGGGAACCTACGAGCAGTACTTC,CASSRDPPGTYEQYF
-,-,TRBJ2-7,TRBV19,TGTGCCAGTAGTATTCAGGGCGTAGATTCCTACGAGCAGTACTTC,CASSIQGVDSYEQYF
TRBD2,-,TRBJ2-1,TRBV7-7,TGTGCTAGCAGCCAAGGGACTAGCGATAATGAGCAGTTCTTC,CASSQGTSDNEQFF
TRBD1,many,TRBJ1-6,TRBV5-4,TGTGCCAGCAGCGTGGACAGGGACCATTCACCCCTCCACTTT,CASSVDRDHSPLHF
-,once,TRBJ2-7,TRBV24-1,TGTGCCCGCGCGGGGGCGAACAACCCGTGGGACGAGCAGTACTTC,CARAGANNPWDEQYF
TRBD1,-,TRBJ2-7,TRBV20-1,TGCAGTGCTAGGTGGGACAGAGAGCAGTACTTC,CSARWDREQYF
-,-,TRBJ2-7,TRBV5-1,TGCGCCAGCAGCTTGGCCGTAAGCCACGAGCAGTACTTC,CASSLAVSHEQYF
TRBD1,-,TRBJ2-1,TRBV7-2,TGTGCCAGCAGCTTCATGAGGGGACAGTACAATGAGCAGTTCTTC,CASSFMRGQYNEQFF
TRBD1,few,TRBJ2-7,TRBV14,TGTGCCAGCAGCCAAGCGGCTGGGGACAGGGGATTCTACGAGCAGTACTTC,CASSQAAGDRGFYEQYF
-,-,TRBJ1-2,TRBV4-3,TGCGCCAGCAGCCAAGAGAGGGTTTGGGACTATGGCTACACCTTC,CASSQERVWDYGYTF
TRBD2,-,TRBJ2-7,TRBV5-1,TGCGCCAGCAGCCCCGGGACTAGCGTTCGCGAGCAGTACTTC,CASSPGTSVREQYF
TRBD1,-,TRBJ1-4,TRBV27,TGTGCCAGCAAAGCATCGGGAGGGGGCGCGGGTGAAAAACTGTTTTTT,CASKASGGGAGEKLFF
-,-,TRBJ1-1,TRBV7-8,TGTGCCAGCAGCTTAGTGGAGCCAGGGAACTGGGGTGAAGCTTTCTTT,CASSLVEPGNWGEAFF